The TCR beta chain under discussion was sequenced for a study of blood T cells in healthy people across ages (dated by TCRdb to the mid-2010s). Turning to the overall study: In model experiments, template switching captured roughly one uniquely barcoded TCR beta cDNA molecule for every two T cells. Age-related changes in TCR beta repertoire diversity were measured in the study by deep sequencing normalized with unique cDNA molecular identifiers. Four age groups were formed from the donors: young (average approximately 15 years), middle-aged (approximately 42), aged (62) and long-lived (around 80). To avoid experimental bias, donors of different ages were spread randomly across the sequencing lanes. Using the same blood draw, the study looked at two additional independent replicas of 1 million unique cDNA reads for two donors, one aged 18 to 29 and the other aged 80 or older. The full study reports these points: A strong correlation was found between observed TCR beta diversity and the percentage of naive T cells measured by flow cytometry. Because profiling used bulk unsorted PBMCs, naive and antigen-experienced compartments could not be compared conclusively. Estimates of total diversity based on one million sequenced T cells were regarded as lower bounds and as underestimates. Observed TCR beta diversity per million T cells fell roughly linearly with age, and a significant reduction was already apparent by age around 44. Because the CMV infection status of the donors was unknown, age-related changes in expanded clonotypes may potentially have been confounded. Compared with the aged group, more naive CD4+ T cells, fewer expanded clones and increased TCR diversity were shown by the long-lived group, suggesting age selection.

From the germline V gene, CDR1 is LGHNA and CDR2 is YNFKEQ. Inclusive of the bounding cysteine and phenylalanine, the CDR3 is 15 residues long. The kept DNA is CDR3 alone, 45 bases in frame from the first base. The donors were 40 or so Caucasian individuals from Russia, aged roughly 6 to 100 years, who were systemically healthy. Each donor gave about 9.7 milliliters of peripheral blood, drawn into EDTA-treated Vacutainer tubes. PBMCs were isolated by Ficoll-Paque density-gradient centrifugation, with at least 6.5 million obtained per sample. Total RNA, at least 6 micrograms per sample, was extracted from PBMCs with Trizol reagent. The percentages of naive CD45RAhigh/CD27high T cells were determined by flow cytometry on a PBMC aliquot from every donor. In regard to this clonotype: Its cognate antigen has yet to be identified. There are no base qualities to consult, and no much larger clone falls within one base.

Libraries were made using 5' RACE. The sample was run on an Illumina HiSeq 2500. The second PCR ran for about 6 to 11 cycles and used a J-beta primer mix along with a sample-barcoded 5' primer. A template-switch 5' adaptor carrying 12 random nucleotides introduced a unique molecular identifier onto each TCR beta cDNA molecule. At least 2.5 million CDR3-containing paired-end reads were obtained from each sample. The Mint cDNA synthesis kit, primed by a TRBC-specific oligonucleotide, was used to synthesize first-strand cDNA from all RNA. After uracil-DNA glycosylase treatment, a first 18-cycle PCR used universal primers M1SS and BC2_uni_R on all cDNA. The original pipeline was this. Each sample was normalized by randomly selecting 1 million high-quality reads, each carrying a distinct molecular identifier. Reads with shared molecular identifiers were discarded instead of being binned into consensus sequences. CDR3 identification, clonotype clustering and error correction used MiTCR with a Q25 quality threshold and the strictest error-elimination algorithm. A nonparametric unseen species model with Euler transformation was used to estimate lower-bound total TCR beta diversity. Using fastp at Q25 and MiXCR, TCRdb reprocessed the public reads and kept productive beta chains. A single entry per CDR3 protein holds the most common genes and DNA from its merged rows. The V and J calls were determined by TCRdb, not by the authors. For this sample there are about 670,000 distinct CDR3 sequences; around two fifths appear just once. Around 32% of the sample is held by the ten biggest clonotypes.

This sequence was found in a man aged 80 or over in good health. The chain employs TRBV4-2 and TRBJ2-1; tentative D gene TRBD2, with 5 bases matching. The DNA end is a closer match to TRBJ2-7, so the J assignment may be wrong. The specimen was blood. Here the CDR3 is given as CASSQEPLDYNEQYF. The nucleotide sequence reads TGTGCCAGCAGCCAAGAACCACTAGATTACAATGAGCAGTACTTC.